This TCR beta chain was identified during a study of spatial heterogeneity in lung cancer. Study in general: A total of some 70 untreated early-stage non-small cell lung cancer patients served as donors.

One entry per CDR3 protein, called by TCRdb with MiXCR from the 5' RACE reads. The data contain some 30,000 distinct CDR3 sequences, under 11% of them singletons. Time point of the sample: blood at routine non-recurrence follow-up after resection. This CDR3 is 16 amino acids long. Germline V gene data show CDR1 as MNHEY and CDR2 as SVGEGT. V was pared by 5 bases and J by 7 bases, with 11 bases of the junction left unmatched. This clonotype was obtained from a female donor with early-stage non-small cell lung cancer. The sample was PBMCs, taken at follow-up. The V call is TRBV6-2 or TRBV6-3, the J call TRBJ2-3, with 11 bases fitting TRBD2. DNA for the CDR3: TGTGCCAGCAGTGAAGGATCTAGCGGGGGGCTGAATACGCAGTATTTT. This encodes CASSEGSSGGLNTQYF.